A single sample gave rise to the 31 T cell receptor beta chains below, sequenced in a study of CD8 T cells in ankylosing spondylitis (dated by TCRdb to 2017 to 2019). Library preparation was by 5' RACE. The instrument was an Illumina HiSeq 2500. In-frame beta chains were kept once TCRdb had trimmed the public reads at Q25 with fastp and called clones with MiXCR. Each record represents a unique CDR3 protein, reported with the most common genes and DNA among its rows. The sample has approximately 290,000 distinct CDR3 sequences on record, roughly 20% of them singletons. The ten largest clones capture 3.5% of the sample. The specimen sequenced was blood, either unsorted or a sorted T cell fraction (not recorded which). Source of these receptors: a female donor with ankylosing spondylitis or in good health (not recorded which).

This rearrangement joins TRBV6-4 to TRBJ2-1; unclear D gene. The CDR3 is 13 amino acids. The V end was cut by 4 bases, the J end by 5 bases, with 9 bases between. Germline lookup yields CDR1 MRHNA and CDR2 SNTAGT. The CDR3 loop reads CASSAESDNEQFF. The CDR3 coding sequence is TGTGCCAGCAGTGCGGAGTCCGACAATGAGCAGTTCTTC.

This clonotype has more than one count but fewer than ten. The V call is TRBV5-1, the J call TRBJ2-1; D is unresolved. CDR3 length equals 14 residues. Germline V gene data show CDR1 as SGHRS and CDR2 as YFSETQ. Deletions cut 1 base from V and 3 bases from J, with 8 bases between. CDR3 sequence (DNA): TGCGCCAGCAGCTTGCAAAGCGTCTACAATGAGCAGTTCTTC. Its protein product is CASSLQSVYNEQFF.

This clonotype was seen ten or more times. The chain couples TRBV20-1 to TRBJ2-3; TRBD1 matches 9 bases. V trimming: 5 bases; J trimming: 7 bases; junction bases outside the gene matches: 7. This CDR3 is 13 amino acids long. Germline lookup yields CDR1 DFQATT and CDR2 SNEGSKA (reference sequence). The CDR3 reads CSAVPGQGNTQYF. The CDR3 DNA reads TGCAGTGCTGTCCCGGGACAGGGAAATACGCAGTATTTT.

This clonotype was observed at least ten times. The J gene is TRBJ1-5, the V gene TRBV12-3 or TRBV12-4; D unclear. Trimming took 3 bases from V and 5 from J, leaving 8 bases between them. The CDR3 has 13 amino acids. CDR3 nucleotides: TGTGCCAGCAGTTTGAGGGAGTATCAGCCCCAGCATTTT. Encoded protein: CASSLREYQPQHF.

V gene TRBV2 combines with J gene TRBJ2-5; D is unresolved. The V end was cut by 7 bases, the J end by 3 bases, with 6 bases between. CDR1 is SNHLY, CDR2 FYNNEI, per germline. This CDR3 contains 11 residues. CDR3 residues: CASKVEETQYF. The CDR3 nucleotides read TGTGCCAGCAAAGTGGAAGAGACCCAGTACTTC.

This clonotype has just a few counts. This chain joins TRBV20-1 and TRBJ2-3, with 12 bases lining up with TRBD2. CDR3 length: 19 residues. V was clipped by 1 base and J by 2 bases; unmatched bases: 13. The germline V gene encodes CDR1 DFQATT and CDR2 SNEGSKA (reference sequence). The CDR3 protein is CSARVGTSGWPQVTDTQYF. CDR3 sequence (DNA): TGCAGTGCTAGAGTCGGGACTAGCGGGTGGCCCCAAGTCACAGATACGCAGTATTTT.

The chain uses TRBV5-1 and TRBJ1-6; TRBD1 might be the D (5 bases). Germline CDR1 reads SGHRS; CDR2 reads YFSETQ. The CDR3 contains 14 residues. V lost 5 bases, J lost 10 bases, and 16 bases lay in between. The CDR3 loop reads CASRDGLGGSPLHF. The CDR3, as DNA: TGCGCCAGCAGGGACGGGCTTGGGGGATCACCCCTCCACTTT.

This clonotype has a count of ten or more. This chain joins TRBV20-1 and TRBJ1-5; maybe TRBD1 (5 bases). From germline, CDR1 is DFQATT and CDR2 SNEGSKA (reference sequence). This CDR3 comprises 13 residues. Trimming pared 5 bases from V and 4 bases from J, leaving 12 bases between. For the CDR3, the DNA is TGCAGTGCTCAACGCAGGGAGAATCAGCCCCAGCATTTT. Amino acids: CSAQRRENQPQHF.

CDR3 region: CASTPGGYEQYF. The CDR3 DNA sequence: TGTGCCAGCACCCCGGGGGGTTACGAGCAGTACTTC. This chain connects TRBV13 to TRBJ2-7, with 7 bases that match TRBD2. The CDR3 spans 12 residues. Germline CDR1 and CDR2: PRHDT and FYEKMQ (reference sequence). J gave up 4 bases and V 7 bases, and 4 bases lay outside the gene matches.

This chain uses TRBV7-2 with TRBJ2-1, with a tentative D call TRBD1 (6 bases). Germline V gene lookup returns CDR1 SGHTA and CDR2 FQGNSA. The CDR3 is made up of 15 amino acids. Trimming left V 1 base short and J 4 bases short, with 11 bases between. The CDR3 is CASSLVGQKYNEQFF. In nucleotides, the CDR3 is TGTGCCAGCAGCTTAGTAGGACAGAAATACAATGAGCAGTTCTTC.

There are a few counts of this clonotype. This chain links TRBV6-2 or TRBV6-3 with TRBJ2-1, with TRBD1 matching over 8 bases. Unmatched junction bases numbered 10, after V lost 2 bases and J lost 7 bases. The CDR3 covers 16 residues. Germline V CDR1 and CDR2: MNHEY, SVGEGT. The DNA of the CDR3 is TGTGCCAGCAGTTACGGTTGGGACAGGCCTCTGAATGAGCAGTTCTTC. The encoded protein is CASSYGWDRPLNEQFF.

The CDR3 is CASSYEGTGIVYF. In DNA form, the CDR3 reads TGTGCCAGCAGTTACGAGGGGACAGGGATTGTGTACTTC. The chain links TRBV6-6 to TRBJ2-7; 9 bases agree with TRBD1. This CDR3 has 13 residues. Germline assignment: CDR1 MNHNY and CDR2 SVGAGI (reference sequence). J was trimmed by 12 bases and V by 2 bases; bases with no gene match: 8.

The chain has TRBV5-1 and TRBJ2-7; 14 bases agree with TRBD2. CDR3 size: 16 residues. Trimming cost V 2 bases and J 7 bases; bases outside gene matches: 8. The germline gives CDR1 SGHRS, CDR2 YFSETQ. CDR3 sequence reads: CASSFPGTSGSEEQYF. The CDR3 DNA sequence: TGCGCCAGCAGCTTCCCCGGGACTAGCGGGAGTGAGGAGCAGTACTTC.

On this clonotype itself: With a much larger clone just one base away, this may be a read error. V and J are TRBV29-1 and TRBJ2-6; D is unclear. The V gene's germline CDR1 is SQVTM and CDR2 ANQGSEA. With 3 bases removed from V and 0 bases from J, the gap between germline ends came to 3 bases. CDR3 length equals 13 residues. This CDR3 reads CSVETSGANVLTF. In DNA, the CDR3 is TGCAGCGTTGAGACCTCTGGGGCCAACGTCCTGACTTTC.

This clonotype was counted a few times. The rearrangement joins TRBV7-2 to TRBJ2-6; 8 positions agree with TRBD1. V gave up 1 base and J gave up 12 bases; unmatched junction bases: 8. The V gene's germline CDR1 is SGHTA and CDR2 FQGNSA. This CDR3 has 15 residues. Here the CDR3 reads CASSLDLDRASVLTF. DNA for the CDR3: TGTGCCAGCAGCTTAGATCTGGACAGGGCTAGCGTCCTGACTTTC.

The CDR3 loop reads CASSLVRGASGDTQYF. The CDR3 bases are TGTGCCAGCAGCTTAGTGAGAGGGGCCTCAGGAGATACGCAGTATTTT. The chain uses TRBV7-2 and TRBJ2-3; D may be TRBD1 or TRBD2 (5 bases each). V dropped 1 base and J dropped 5 bases, with 16 bases sitting between them. CDR1 and CDR2 (germline): SGHTA, FQGNSA. The CDR3 length is 16 residues.

The gene calls are TRBV25-1 and TRBJ2-6, with unresolved D. Germline assignment: CDR1 MGHDK and CDR2 SYGVNS. Trimming stripped 5 bases from V and 4 bases from J, with 15 bases between. The CDR3 covers 16 residues. The CDR3 sequence: CASSPPGLRGANVLTF. The CDR3 region has the DNA TGTGCCAGCAGTCCCCCCGGGCTGAGGGGGGCCAACGTCCTGACTTTC.

This clonotype was seen a handful of times. V usage is TRBV7-3 and J usage is TRBJ2-5; no clear D gene. Germline-derived CDR1 and CDR2 are SGHTA and FQGTGA. V was pared by 2 bases and J by 4 bases, with 8 bases between. The CDR3 extends over 13 amino acids. Here the CDR3 reads CASSLSPGETQYF. The CDR3 region has the DNA TGTGCCAGCAGCTTATCACCGGGAGAGACCCAGTACTTC. The whole variable domain, filled in from reference TRBV7-3 and TRBJ2-5, reads GAGVSQTPSNKVTEKGKYVELRCDPISGHTALYWYRQSLGQGPEFLIYFQGTGAADDSGLPNDRFFAVRPEGSVSTLKIQRTERGDSAVYLCASSLSPGETQYFGPGTRLLVL.

This clonotype occurred many times. The J gene is TRBJ2-1, the V gene TRBV12-3 or TRBV12-4, with a possible D match to TRBD2 (5 bases). V was pared by 1 base and J by 7 bases, with 8 bases between. The CDR3 spans 13 residues. CDR3 sequence (DNA): TGTGCCAGCAGTTTAGGTGGGAGTAATGAGCAGTTCTTC. This sequence encodes CASSLGGSNEQFF.

This chain joins TRBV19 and TRBJ2-5; D might be TRBD2 (6 bases). The V gene's germline CDR1 is LNHDA and CDR2 SQIVND (reference sequence). Trimming took 3 bases from V and 4 from J, leaving 9 bases between them. CDR3 size: 13 residues. In DNA form, the CDR3 reads TGTGCCAGTAGTATGAGGGGAGGAGAGACCCAGTACTTC. Its translation: CASSMRGGETQYF.

V and J are TRBV20-1 and TRBJ2-1; the D is unclear. V lost 8 bases, J lost 5 bases, and 16 bases lay in between. CDR1 is DFQATT and CDR2 is SNEGSKA in the germline V gene (reference sequence). This CDR3 has 13 residues. CDR3 amino acids: CSRRLYPHNEQFF. As DNA, the CDR3 is TGCAGTCGGCGACTGTACCCGCACAATGAGCAGTTCTTC.

With respect to this clonotype: One end of the junction is discordant with germline, which a read error may explain. This chain uses TRBV20-1 with TRBJ2-7; TRBD1 is a possible D gene (6 bases). The CDR3 is 14 residues long. The germline V gene encodes CDR1 DFQATT and CDR2 SNEGSKA (reference sequence). In nucleotides, the CDR3 is TGCAGTCCTAGGGGCGAGGTAGGGGGAAACGAGCAGTACTTC. Translation: CSPRGEVGGNEQYF.

This clonotype has just a few counts. This rearrangement joins TRBV11-2 to TRBJ2-6; maybe TRBD1 (6 bases). V lost 0 bases to trimming and J lost 0 bases, with 24 bases between them. The CDR3 is made up of 22 amino acids. Germline V gene sequence: CDR1 SGHAT, CDR2 FQNNGV. CDR3 sequence: CASSLDLSGVPGKSSGANVLTF. CDR3 sequence (DNA): TGTGCCAGCAGCTTAGACCTCTCAGGGGTCCCAGGGAAAAGCTCTGGGGCCAACGTCCTGACTTTC.

This chain connects TRBV15 to TRBJ1-2; no reliable D call. The CDR3 has 13 amino acids. Trimming stripped 0 bases from V and 5 bases from J, with 7 bases between. CDR1 LNHNV and CDR2 YYDKDF come from the germline V gene (reference sequence). CDR3 nucleotide sequence: TGTGCCACCAGCAGAGAAATCGGTTATGGCTACACCTTC. Its translation: CATSREIGYGYTF.

The chain uses TRBV6-5 and TRBJ2-3, with D unclear. CDR3 length equals 17 residues. Trimming stripped 4 bases from V and 2 bases from J, with 19 bases between. Germline CDR1 and CDR2: MNHEY and SVGAGI. CDR3: CASSLPDTTIYTDTQYF. The DNA of the CDR3 is TGTGCCAGCAGTTTACCTGACACCACGATTTACACAGATACGCAGTATTTT.

This clonotype was seen ten or more times. The chain has TRBV29-1 and TRBJ2-2; unclear D gene. Trimming took 1 base from V and 5 from J, leaving 5 bases between them. The V gene's germline CDR1 is SQVTM and CDR2 ANQGSEA. This CDR3 spans 12 amino acids. CDR3 bases: TGCAGCGTTGAAGGCATTACCGGGGAGCTGTTTTTT. Protein product: CSVEGITGELFF.

The chain employs TRBV2 and TRBJ2-1; D is unresolved. V was cut by 8 bases and J by 6 bases, with 14 bases left in between. CDR1 is SNHLY, CDR2 FYNNEI, per germline. The CDR3 has 13 residues. CDR3 loop: CASAAVGGNEQFF. DNA of the CDR3: TGTGCCAGCGCGGCCGTGGGCGGCAATGAGCAGTTCTTC.

CDR3 amino acids: CSGSDREAFF. CDR3 nucleotide sequence: TGCAGCGGATCGGACAGAGAAGCTTTCTTT. J is TRBJ1-1 and V is TRBV29-1, with a possible D match to TRBD1 (6 bases). This CDR3 spans 10 amino acids. Germline CDR1 reads SQVTM; CDR2 reads ANQGSEA. Trimming stripped 7 bases from V and 8 bases from J, with 11 bases between.

This sequence joins TRBV30 and TRBJ1-5; maybe TRBD1 (5 bases). V was trimmed by 5 bases and J by 2 bases, leaving 10 bases between them. The germline V gene encodes CDR1 GTSNPN and CDR2 SVGIG (reference sequence). The CDR3 has 13 amino acids. The CDR3, as DNA: TGTGCCTGGTCCGACAGCCGCAATCAGCCCCAGCATTTT. This sequence encodes CAWSDSRNQPQHF.

The V call is TRBV12-1, the J call TRBJ2-5; no DNA check was done on the table's D call, TRBD2. TRBV12-1 is tagged as a pseudogene. The CDR3 is 19 residues long. CDR3 in DNA: TGTGCCAGCAGCTTTGACCCGGCGGGCGGGGAGTCCGGTTCATGGACCCAGTACTTC. Its protein product is CASSFDPAGGESGSWTQYF.

The gene calls are TRBV20-1 and TRBJ2-7; 8 nucleotides agree with TRBD1. The CDR3 totals 12 residues. The germline V gene encodes CDR1 DFQATT and CDR2 SNEGSKA (reference sequence). The CDR3 bases are TGCAGGCCCGGGACAGGCGTCTACGAGCAGTACTTC. Translating it yields CRPGTGVYEQYF.